What follows are 13 T cell receptor beta chains derived from one specimen sequenced in a study of CD8 T cell repertoires and HIV-1 epitope variants. The assay was immunoSEQ multiplex PCR, and TCRdb's table has in-frame clones only and misses some. The sample has roughly 100,000 clones; around 75% are singletons. Specimen: uncultured baseline CD8+ T cells from peripheral blood mononuclear cells (PBMCs). The receptors here all came from a male donor with HIV.

The CDR3 spells CASSSGGTSGRAYNEQFF. The CDR3 DNA is TGTGCCAGCAGCTCTGGGGGGACTAGCGGGAGGGCCTACAATGAGCAGTTCTTC. The chain couples TRBV7-2 to TRBJ2-1; 16 bases are shared with TRBD2. The V gene end was trimmed by 4 bases and the J gene end by 2 bases; junction bases not matched to a gene: 5. Germline assignment: CDR1 SGHTA and CDR2 FQGNSA. CDR3 size: 18 residues.

This clone occurred many times. The chain joins TRBV28 to TRBJ2-6; D unclear. Trimming removed 6 bases from V and 2 bases from J, with 11 bases in between. The CDR3 has 15 amino acids. Germline-derived CDR1 and CDR2 are MDHEN and SYDVKM. The CDR3 loop reads CASSRPAAGANVLTF. DNA of the CDR3: TGTGCCAGCAGCCGCCCAGCTGCTGGGGCCAACGTCCTGACTTTC.

The rearrangement links TRBV10-1 to TRBJ2-5, with 7 bases matching TRBD1. This CDR3 has 16 residues. J gave up 5 bases and V 3 bases, and 12 bases lay outside the gene matches. Germline assignment: CDR1 WNHNN and CDR2 SYGVQD (reference sequence). Written as DNA, the CDR3 is TGCGCCAGCAGTGACCGGACAGGCCCTCGCCGGGAGACCCAGTACTTC. As protein: CASSDRTGPRRETQYF.

The chain joins TRBV18 to TRBJ2-1; possibly TRBD2 for D (6 bases). CDR1 and CDR2 (germline): KGHSH, LQKENI. The V and J ends lost 3 bases and 10 bases respectively, with 10 bases between them. This CDR3 is built from 12 residues. The CDR3 here is CASSPLAPEQFF. Here the CDR3 DNA reads TGTGCCAGCTCACCCCTAGCGCCGGAGCAGTTCTTC.

This rearrangement joins TRBV6-1 to TRBJ1-2; 10 positions match TRBD1. Germline values: CDR1 MNHNS, CDR2 SASEGT. V lost 3 bases, J lost 8 bases, and 3 bases stayed unmatched. The CDR3 loop spans 13 amino acids. Here the CDR3 DNA reads TGTGCCAGCAGTGAGACAGGGGGCAAGGGCTACACCTTC. Amino acids: CASSETGGKGYTF.

The chain recombines TRBV5-8 with TRBJ2-1; TRBD2 matches at 8 bases. Germline V gene data show CDR1 as SGHTS and CDR2 as YDEGEE. The CDR3 contains 16 residues. The V segment lost 2 bases and the J segment 5 bases; nucleotides outside the gene matches: 9. DNA for the CDR3: TGTGCCAGCAGCTTTGTGGGACTAGATAGAGACAATGAGCAGTTCTTC. Translated, it gives CASSFVGLDRDNEQFF.

As DNA, the CDR3 is TGTGCCAGCAGCTTACCGGGACTAGCGGCTACCGGGGAGCTGTTTTTT. Its translation is CASSLPGLAATGELFF. The rearrangement uses TRBV7-9 and TRBJ2-2, with TRBD2 matching over 11 bases. J lost 5 bases, V lost 2 bases, and 4 bases had no gene match. CDR1 is SEHNR and CDR2 is FQNEAQ in the germline V gene (reference sequence). The CDR3 length is 16 residues.

Only one count was recorded for this clone. The rearrangement links TRBV30 to TRBJ1-1, with 10 bases matching TRBD1. V shed 2 bases and J 5 bases; nucleotides not matched to a gene: 5. The germline V gene has CDR1 GTSNPN and CDR2 SVGIG (reference sequence). The CDR3 consists of 14 residues. CDR3 amino acids: CAWSRQGALTEAFF. DNA of the CDR3: TGTGCCTGGAGTCGACAGGGGGCCCTAACTGAAGCTTTCTTT.

This chain connects TRBV27 to TRBJ1-5; 7 positions match TRBD1. CDR1 and CDR2 from the germline V gene are MNHEY and SMNVEV (reference sequence). Losses at the gene ends were 6 bases for V and 1 base for J; bases not matched to a gene: 9. This CDR3 contains 16 residues. This CDR3 reads CASRSFLGQSNQPQHF. The CDR3 bases are TGTGCCAGCAGGTCCTTTCTGGGACAGAGCAATCAGCCCCAGCATTTT.

J is TRBJ2-1 and V is TRBV5-1; 9 bases align to TRBD1. Germline lookup yields CDR1 SGHRS and CDR2 YFSETQ. The CDR3 totals 14 residues. J was trimmed by 7 bases and V by 3 bases; bases with no gene match: 5. The CDR3 region has the DNA TGCGCCAGCAGCTCGGGGGACAGGGCGAATGAGCAGTTCTTC. It yields the protein CASSSGDRANEQFF.

The chain has TRBV20-1 and TRBJ1-1; no firm D call. V was pared by 5 bases and J by 3 bases, with 7 bases between. CDR3 size: 11 residues. From germline, CDR1 is DFQATT and CDR2 SNEGSKA (reference sequence). The CDR3 region is CSAPFHTEAFF. The CDR3 coding sequence is TGCAGTGCTCCCTTCCACACTGAAGCTTTCTTT.

This clone showed up just a few times. This chain uses TRBV7-2 with TRBJ2-1; D might be TRBD1 (5 bases). Germline V gene data show CDR1 as SGHTA and CDR2 as FQGNSA. The CDR3 is 14 residues long. V was cut by 7 bases and J by 5 bases, with 15 bases left in between. CDR3 nucleotides: TGTGCCAGCAACAGTCAGGGTGGACACAATGAGCAGTTCTTC. Protein product: CASNSQGGHNEQFF.

The rearrangement uses TRBV5-4 and TRBJ2-7; TRBD2 agrees at 9 bases. Germline CDR1 and CDR2: SGHNT and YYREEE (reference sequence). The CDR3 is 16 amino acids. V shed 4 bases and J 2 bases; nucleotides not matched to a gene: 10. This CDR3 reads CASSLTVAGVPYEQYF. CDR3 nucleotide sequence: TGTGCCAGCAGCCTCACGGTAGCGGGAGTCCCCTACGAGCAGTACTTC.